This T cell receptor (beta chain) comes out of a study of T cell repertoires in cytomegalovirus infection. Study background: Indicated by public TCR beta signatures were CMV infection and matching HLA type. Study-wide results and limits: Individuals carrying CMV plus the relevant HLA were identified by cumulative frequency of public TCR beta families.

This clonotype was counted at least ten times. Its antigen remains unknown. The CDR3 contains 14 residues. Germline-derived CDR1 and CDR2 are SEHNR and FQNEAQ (reference sequence). Trimming stripped 5 bases from V and 2 bases from J, with 11 bases between. Each CDR3 protein gets one entry after TCRdb re-called the reads with MiXCR. The profile covers 130,000 or so distinct CDR3 sequences, with approximately 5.9% appearing a single time and about a sixth taken by the ten largest. The chain couples TRBV7-9 to TRBJ2-3, with D perhaps matching TRBD1 (6 bases). Sequencing was performed on PBMCs. This clonotype originated in a human donor in good health (CMV status not recorded). Some clones in this sample may be carry-over from other donors' samples. The CDR3 here is CASSDRSSTDTQYF. DNA for the CDR3: TGTGCCAGCAGCGACAGGTCCTCCACAGATACGCAGTATTTT.